This T cell receptor (beta chain) is from a study of identical twins. Using its own MiXCR run on the 5' RACE reads, TCRdb lists one record per CDR3 protein. The table records under 800,000 distinct CDR3 sequences, around 20% of them present only once. Notes on the study in general: For zero-insertion analyses, partial confounding could come from invariant MAIT and iNKT cells.

Regarding this clonotype: The antigen remains undetermined.

CDR1 and CDR2 from the germline V gene are DFQATT and SNEGSKA (reference sequence). Trimming pared 0 bases from V and 2 bases from J, leaving 16 bases between. This CDR3 has 16 amino acids. These data also featured in a second study, about T cells expressing NK-cell markers.

V usage is TRBV20-1 and J usage is TRBJ1-2; D perhaps matches TRBD1 (5 bases). Sample: PBMCs. The receptor was derived from a woman aged 18-29 years in good health. The CDR3, as DNA: TGCAGTGCTAGAGATCTTGCCCAGGGTTACAACTATGGCTACACCTTC. Encoded protein: CSARDLAQGYNYGYTF.